Each of the 30 T cell receptor beta chains below was sequenced from the same sample in a study of blood T cell repertoires in COVID-19. The table came from immunoSEQ multiplex PCR; TCRdb's copy has only in-frame clones and leaves some out. The sample contains around 71,000 clones, about three quarters of which appear only once. Sample: peripheral blood. These receptors were taken from a woman aged 80 or older with active or convalescent COVID-19.

This chain joins TRBV10-2 and TRBJ2-5; tentative D call: TRBD1 (5 bases). The V and J ends lost 0 bases and 1 base respectively, with 9 bases between them. This CDR3 region has 15 residues. Germline CDR1 and CDR2: WSHSY and SAAADI. CDR3 sequence (DNA): TGCGCCAGCAGTGAGTCAGGGGCACTCCAAGAGACCCAGTACTTC. It yields the protein CASSESGALQETQYF.

The V gene is TRBV5-1, the J gene TRBJ1-3; 7 nucleotides align to TRBD1. Germline V lookup: CDR1 SGHRS, CDR2 YFSETQ. After removal of 4 bases from V and 7 bases from J, the junction contained 8 bases not matched to a gene. The CDR3 is 14 residues long. DNA for the CDR3: TGCGCCAGCAGCACCGGGACAGATGGGAACACCATATATTTT. Protein product: CASSTGTDGNTIYF. The full variable domain, completed using reference TRBV5-1 and TRBJ1-3, is KAGVTQTPRYLIKTRGQQVTLSCSPISGHRSVSWYQQTPGQGLQFLFEYFSETQRNKGNFPGRFSGRQFSNSRSEMNVSTLELGDSALYLCASSTGTDGNTIYFGEGSWLTVV.

V is TRBV2 and J is TRBJ1-5; D ambiguous. Germline-derived CDR1 and CDR2 are SNHLY and FYNNEI. Trimming removed 2 bases at V and 0 bases at J, with 8 bases between. The CDR3 has 15 residues. The DNA for the CDR3 is TGTGCCAGCAGTGAAACGGGAGATAGCAATCAGCCCCAGCATTTT. It codes for CASSETGDSNQPQHF.

The V call is TRBV30, the J call TRBJ1-6, with 7 bases that match TRBD1. The V and J ends lost 0 bases and 6 bases, in that order; junction bases with no gene match: 8. There are 16 residues in the CDR3. Germline lookup yields CDR1 GTSNPN and CDR2 SVGIG (reference sequence). As DNA, the CDR3 is TGTGCCTGGAGTGTTAGGAGTCAGGGGGTTAATTCACCCCTCCACTTT. Its protein is CAWSVRSQGVNSPLHF. The full variable domain, with the rest looked up from reference TRBV30 and TRBJ1-6, is SQTIHQWPATLVQPVGSPLSLECTVEGTSNPNLYWYRQAAGRGLQLLFYSVGIGQISSEVPQNLSASRPQDRQFILSSKKLLLSDSGFYLCAWSVRSQGVNSPLHFGNGTRLTVT.

The CDR3 sequence is CASSLAPGVNTGELFF. DNA of the CDR3: TGTGCCAGCAGCTTGGCCCCAGGGGTGAACACCGGGGAGCTGTTTTTT. This chain uses TRBV5-5 with TRBJ2-2; a possible D gene is TRBD1 (6 bases). The CDR3 consists of 16 residues. The germline V gene has CDR1 SGHKS and CDR2 YYEKEE (reference sequence). Trimming cost V 0 bases and J 1 base, with 10 bases left between them.

This sequence joins TRBV11-1 and TRBJ2-2; tentative D call: TRBD2 (7 bases). CDR1 and CDR2 (germline): SGHAT, FQDESV (reference sequence). This CDR3 comprises 16 residues. Trimming cost V 1 base and J 6 bases, with 15 bases left between them. CDR3 DNA: TGTGCCAGCAGCTTAGACCGGGGGGCCGGGGCCGGGGAGCTGTTTTTT. It codes for CASSLDRGAGAGELFF.

The chain carries TRBV6-4 and TRBJ1-1, with no clear D. The CDR3 contains 14 residues. The ends were cut back, 3 bases at V and 0 bases at J, with 8 bases in the middle. Germline lookup yields CDR1 MRHNA and CDR2 SNTAGT. CDR3 in amino acids: CASSEEFMNTEAFF. CDR3 nucleotide sequence: TGTGCCAGCAGTGAGGAGTTTATGAACACTGAAGCTTTCTTT.

The chain links TRBV6-2 or TRBV6-3 to TRBJ2-1, with TRBD1 matching 10 bases. Trimming cost V 3 bases and J 4 bases; bases outside gene matches: 9. Germline values: CDR1 MNHEY, CDR2 SVGEGT. The CDR3 length is 17 residues. In DNA form, the CDR3 reads TGTGCCAGCAGTTATATGGGGGACAGGGGAGTGTACAATGAGCAGTTCTTC. Protein product: CASSYMGDRGVYNEQFF.

This clone occurred a few times. The chain couples TRBV28 to TRBJ1-5, with a possible D match to TRBD1 (6 bases). The germline V gene has CDR1 MDHEN and CDR2 SYDVKM. V was trimmed by 2 bases and J by 6 bases, leaving 11 bases between them. The CDR3 covers 14 residues. The CDR3: CASSLIGGSQPQHF. In DNA, the CDR3 is TGTGCCAGCAGTTTAATAGGGGGAAGTCAGCCCCAGCATTTT.

V is TRBV2 and J is TRBJ2-1; a possible D gene is TRBD2 (6 bases). Trimming shortened V by 6 bases and J by 9 bases, and 9 bases separated the two germline ends. Looked up from germline, CDR1 is SNHLY and CDR2 is FYNNEI. The CDR3 totals 11 residues. For the CDR3, the DNA is TGTGCCAGCAGGGGACTGGGTGAGCAGTTCTTC. Residues: CASRGLGEQFF.

The chain joins TRBV7-2 to TRBJ2-7; a possible D gene is TRBD2 (5 bases). The CDR3 runs 14 residues. V lost 6 bases to trimming and J lost 7 bases, with 19 bases between them. CDR1 and CDR2 from the germline V gene are SGHTA and FQGNSA. CDR3 DNA: TGTGCCAGCAGACCTCGGGGAACCCTGGGGGAGCAGTACTTC. This sequence encodes CASRPRGTLGEQYF.

This clone occurred a few times. The chain is built from TRBV6-2 or TRBV6-3 and TRBJ2-7; 9 bases agree with TRBD1. This CDR3 comprises 15 residues. Germline V gene data show CDR1 as MNHEY and CDR2 as SVGEGT. Losses at the gene ends were 5 bases for V and 1 base for J; bases not matched to a gene: 6. The CDR3 spells CASSPRTGASYEQYF. Written as DNA, the CDR3 is TGTGCCAGCAGTCCCCGGACAGGGGCTTCCTACGAGCAGTACTTC.

CDR3 coding DNA: TGTGCCAGCAGCTTAACCTCCGGGACAGGGTTCGACGAGCAGTACTTC. Its protein product is CASSLTSGTGFDEQYF. The chain couples TRBV7-3 to TRBJ2-7; 9 bases are a match to TRBD1. In germline, CDR1 is SGHTA, CDR2 FQGTGA. The CDR3 sequence is 16 residues long. The V and J ends lost 0 bases and 5 bases, in that order; junction bases with no gene match: 8.

The chain carries TRBV2 and TRBJ2-7; no definite D call. V lost 4 bases to trimming and J lost 3 bases, with 13 bases between them. The germline CDR1 and CDR2 sequences are SNHLY and FYNNEI. The CDR3 runs to 14 residues. CDR3 in DNA: TGTGCCAGCAGTGCGGCAGGCCCAAGCTACGAGCAGTACTTC. Residues: CASSAAGPSYEQYF.

The rearrangement joins TRBV7-9 to TRBJ1-2; D is unresolved. With 5 bases removed from V and 2 bases from J, the gap between germline ends came to 9 bases. This CDR3 spans 13 amino acids. Germline loops: CDR1 SEHNR, CDR2 FQNEAQ (reference sequence). CDR3 loop: CASSPSGNYGYTF. The CDR3 coding sequence is TGTGCCAGCAGCCCCTCGGGGAACTATGGCTACACCTTC.

The chain has TRBV7-2 and TRBJ2-1; D unclear. The CDR3 is 11 amino acids. CDR1 and CDR2 from the germline V gene are SGHTA and FQGNSA. V was trimmed by 5 bases and J by 8 bases, leaving 7 bases between them. The CDR3 coding sequence is TGTGCCAGCAGCCTCGTCGATGAGCAGTTCTTC. Encoded protein: CASSLVDEQFF.

This chain uses TRBV7-2 with TRBJ1-2; TRBD1 agrees at 7 bases. Germline CDR1 reads SGHTA; CDR2 reads FQGNSA. V shed 5 bases, J shed 8 bases, and the junction held 8 bases outside the gene matches. This CDR3 comprises 13 residues. CDR3: CASSGTASWGYTF. The CDR3 nucleotides read TGTGCCAGCAGCGGGACAGCCAGTTGGGGCTACACCTTC.

The chain joins TRBV5-1 to TRBJ1-4, with TRBD1 identical over 8 bases. Germline V lookup: CDR1 SGHRS, CDR2 YFSETQ. Trimming removed 4 bases from V and 1 base from J; junction bases left unmatched: 3. This CDR3 is built from 15 residues. The CDR3 spells CASSLDRVTNEKLFF. The CDR3 DNA reads as TGCGCCAGCAGCCTGGACAGGGTAACTAATGAAAAACTGTTTTTT.

V usage is TRBV10-3 and J usage is TRBJ1-1; D is ambiguous. CDR1 is ENHRY, CDR2 SYGVKD, per germline. CDR3 size: 15 residues. V lost 0 bases and J lost 1, with 9 bases in between. CDR3 loop: CAISESIVPNTEAFF. CDR3 nucleotide sequence: TGTGCCATCAGTGAGTCTATCGTTCCGAACACTGAAGCTTTCTTT.

This clone came up once. This chain uses TRBV10-2 with TRBJ1-6; 8 nucleotides match TRBD1. V shed 3 bases and J 6 bases; nucleotides not matched to a gene: 10. The germline V gene has CDR1 WSHSY and CDR2 SAAADI. The CDR3 totals 17 residues. The CDR3 region is CASSDRPGTGLNSPLHF. The CDR3, as DNA: TGCGCCAGCAGTGATAGACCCGGGACAGGACTTAATTCACCCCTCCACTTT.

V is TRBV9 and J is TRBJ2-7; 7 bases are a match to TRBD2. The CDR3 loop spans 15 amino acids. Germline lookup yields CDR1 SGDLS and CDR2 YYNGEE. With 0 bases clipped from V and 4 bases from J, the junction kept 7 bases outside the gene matches. CDR3 nucleotide sequence: TGTGCCAGCAGCGTAGGGGAGGGTGTATGGTACGAGCAGTACTTC. Amino acid sequence: CASSVGEGVWYEQYF.

This clone was recorded a few times. J is TRBJ2-1 and V is TRBV30; 12 bases map to TRBD2. The CDR3 extends over 18 amino acids. Germline-derived CDR1 and CDR2 are GTSNPN and SVGIG (reference sequence). The V segment lost 1 base and the J segment 0 bases; nucleotides outside the gene matches: 7. CDR3 protein: CAWSGLAGAHSSYNEQFF. The CDR3 coding sequence is TGTGCCTGGAGTGGACTAGCGGGGGCTCATAGCTCCTACAATGAGCAGTTCTTC.

The V gene is TRBV18, the J gene TRBJ2-6; 8 bases match TRBD1. V shed 3 bases, J shed 4 bases, and the junction held 11 bases outside the gene matches. The CDR3 covers 18 residues. CDR1 and CDR2 (germline): KGHSH, LQKENI. As DNA, the CDR3 is TGTGCCAGCTCACCTCTCGCCCAGGGGGCGCCCGGGGCCAACGTCCTGACTTTC. It specifies CASSPLAQGAPGANVLTF. Full variable domain (rest looked up from reference TRBV18 and TRBJ2-6): NAGVMQNPRHLVRRRGQEARLRCSPMKGHSHVYWYRQLPEEGLKFMVYLQKENIIDESGMPKERFSAEFPKEGPSILRIQQVVRGDSAAYFCASSPLAQGAPGANVLTFGAGSRLTVL.

This chain links TRBV4-3 with TRBJ2-2; 7 bases fit TRBD1. CDR3 length equals 16 residues. Germline CDR1 LGHNA, CDR2 YSLEER. V shed 2 bases, J shed 2 bases, and the junction held 5 bases outside the gene matches. CDR3 protein: CASSQLSGGNTGELFF. In nucleotides, the CDR3 is TGCGCCAGCAGCCAATTGTCAGGGGGAAACACCGGGGAGCTGTTTTTT.

The chain employs TRBV6-2 or TRBV6-3 and TRBJ2-2; D call uncertain. This CDR3 contains 13 residues. V was trimmed by 5 bases and J by 5 bases, leaving 9 bases between them. Germline values: CDR1 MNHEY, CDR2 SVGEGT. As DNA, the CDR3 is TGTGCCAGCAGTCGCCAGGCGACCGGGGAGCTGTTTTTT. Translating gives CASSRQATGELFF.

V gene TRBV5-1 combines with J gene TRBJ1-1; the match to TRBD1 covers 9 bases. V was pared by 3 bases and J by 5 bases, with 5 bases of the junction left unmatched. The CDR3 contains 14 residues. Germline lookup yields CDR1 SGHRS and CDR2 YFSETQ. CDR3 residues: CASSSGTGSTEAFF. In DNA, the CDR3 is TGCGCCAGCAGCTCAGGGACAGGGAGTACTGAAGCTTTCTTT.

The chain carries TRBV24-1 and TRBJ2-5; TRBD1 matches 10 bases. The CDR3 sequence is 16 residues long. The germline gives CDR1 KGHDR, CDR2 SFDVKD. The V segment lost 4 bases and the J segment 0 bases; nucleotides outside the gene matches: 4. The chain's CDR3 is CATSESGTGDQETQYF. CDR3 DNA: TGTGCCACCAGTGAGAGCGGGACAGGGGACCAAGAGACCCAGTACTTC.

The V and J genes are TRBV19 and TRBJ1-5; TRBD1 aligns across 7 bases. Germline CDR1 LNHDA, CDR2 SQIVND (reference sequence). With 8 bases clipped from V and 7 bases from J, the junction kept 5 bases outside the gene matches. There are 12 residues in the CDR3. DNA for the CDR3: TGTGCCAGTGGCTGGGACAGACAGCCCCAGCATTTT. Its protein is CASGWDRQPQHF. Filled out from reference TRBV19 and TRBJ1-5, the complete variable domain reads DGGITQSPKYLFRKEGQNVTLSCEQNLNHDAMYWYRQDPGQGLRLIYYSQIVNDFQKGDIAEGYSVSREKKESFPLTVTSAQKNPTAFYLCASGWDRQPQHFGDGTRLSIL.

This chain joins TRBV7-9 and TRBJ2-7; 7 nucleotides align to TRBD2. The ends lost 4 bases at V and 5 bases at J; junction bases unmatched: 2. The length of the CDR3 is 12 residues. Per germline, CDR1 SEHNR and CDR2 FQNEAQ (reference sequence). The CDR3 region is CASSWGGNEQYF. CDR3 coding DNA: TGTGCCAGCAGCTGGGGAGGGAACGAGCAGTACTTC. Drawing the rest from reference TRBV7-9 and TRBJ2-7, the complete variable domain is DTGVSQNPRHKITKRGQNVTFRCDPISEHNRLYWYRQTLGQGPEFLTYFQNEAQLEKSRLLSDRFSAERPKGSFSTLEIQRTEQGDSAMYLCASSWGGNEQYFGPGTRLTVT.

This chain connects TRBV7-3 to TRBJ2-2, with a weak D call TRBD1 (5 bases). This CDR3 has 15 residues. Trimming removed 3 bases at V and 1 base at J, with 9 bases between. The germline V gene has CDR1 SGHTA and CDR2 FQGTGA. The CDR3, as DNA: TGTGCCAGCAGCTTCCAGGGAAGGAACACCGGGGAGCTGTTTTTT. Residues: CASSFQGRNTGELFF.